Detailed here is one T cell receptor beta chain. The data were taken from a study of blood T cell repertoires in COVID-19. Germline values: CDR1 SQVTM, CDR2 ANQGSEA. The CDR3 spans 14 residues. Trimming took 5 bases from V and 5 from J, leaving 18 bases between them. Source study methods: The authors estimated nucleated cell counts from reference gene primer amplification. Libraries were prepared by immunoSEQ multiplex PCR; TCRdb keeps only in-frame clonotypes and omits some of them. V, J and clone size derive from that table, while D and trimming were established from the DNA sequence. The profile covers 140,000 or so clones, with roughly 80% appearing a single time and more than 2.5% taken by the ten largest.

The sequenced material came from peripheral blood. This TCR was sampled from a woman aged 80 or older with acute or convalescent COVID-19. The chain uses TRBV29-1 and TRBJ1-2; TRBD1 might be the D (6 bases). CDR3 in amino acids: CSVRPVGGAYGYTF. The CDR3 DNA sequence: TGCAGCGTTCGCCCTGTGGGGGGGGCTTATGGCTACACCTTC.